A selection of T cell receptor beta chains follows, all from one sample in a study of response to subunit inactivated influenza vaccine. TCRdb fed the RT-PCR reads into MiXCR, producing one record per CDR3 protein. The profile shows approximately 290,000 distinct CDR3 sequences, 20% to 25% of them singletons. The sequencing here drew on PBMCs from blood, taken 21 months after vaccination. These receptor sequences come from a man between 50 and 69 years old who received an inactivated influenza vaccine. Each CDR3 is given with its conserved first and last residue. D genes are given only for firm matches. Not all rows give a size; the values are once, few, many and, for expanded clones, a class.

v_gene	j_gene	d_gene	abundance	CDR3nt	CDR3aa
TRBV20-1	TRBJ2-7	TRBD1	-	TGCAGTGCTAGAGAGGCAACCGGGACAGGGGGGTACGAGCAGTACTTC	CSAREATGTGGYEQYF
TRBV5-1	TRBJ2-7	TRBD1	-	TGCGCCAGCAGCTCACAGGGGGTCTACGAGCAGTACTTC	CASSSQGVYEQYF
TRBV20-1	TRBJ1-5	TRBD1	many	TGCAGTGCTAGAGATATAGGAGGGGGCAGTCAGCCCCAGCATTTT	CSARDIGGGSQPQHF
TRBV15	TRBJ1-1	-	-	TGTGCCACCAGCAGGTCCGGGCTGAACACTGAAGCTTTCTTT	CATSRSGLNTEAFF
TRBV12-3/TRBV12-4	TRBJ2-1	-	-	TGTGCCAGCAGTTTGAACGCGGGTTACAATGAGCAGTTCTTC	CASSLNAGYNEQFF
TRBV4-2	TRBJ1-4	-	few	TGTGCCAGCAGCCCCAACTACCGGGGGTTCCTCTTTAATGAAAAACTGTTTTTT	CASSPNYRGFLFNEKLFF
TRBV15	TRBJ1-2	-	few	TGTGCCACCAGCAGAGATTTAGGCCCAGGGGACTATGGCTACACCTTC	CATSRDLGPGDYGYTF
TRBV5-1	TRBJ1-5	TRBD1	few	TGCGCCAGCAGCAAAGGAGCGAACAGGGGATCTGGCCAGCCCCAGCATTTT	CASSKGANRGSGQPQHF
TRBV6-2/TRBV6-3	TRBJ2-6	TRBD1	-	TGTGCCAGCAGTTACTTAGGACAGGCGAGAGGGGCCAACGTCCTGACTTTC	CASSYLGQARGANVLTF
TRBV28	TRBJ2-1	-	few	TGTGCCAGCAGTTTATTCTCAGGGCCCAATGAGCAGTTCTTC	CASSLFSGPNEQFF
TRBV20-1	TRBJ1-4	TRBD1	-	TGCAGTGCTCGACAGGGACCGAATGAAAAACTGTTTTTT	CSARQGPNEKLFF
TRBV4-1	TRBJ1-1	-	medium-sized	TGCGCCAGCAGCCGGAGCGGGACCGGCACTGAAGCTTTCTTT	CASSRSGTGTEAFF
TRBV20-1	TRBJ2-4	-	-	TGCAGTGCCGCCCCGGGGCCTGAGATAGGCAAAAACATTCAGTACTTC	CSAAPGPEIGKNIQYF
TRBV7-8	TRBJ2-3	-	once	TGTGCCAGCAGCCCAGCGTGGGACACCCTCACAGATACGCAGTATTTT	CASSPAWDTLTDTQYF
TRBV29-1	TRBJ1-3	-	few	TGCAGCGTTGCACAGCCTGGAAACACCATATATTTT	CSVAQPGNTIYF
TRBV25-1	TRBJ1-1	-	-	TGTGCCAGCAGCAGGGGCCGAGGGACTAAAGCTTTCTTT	CASSRGRGTKAFF
TRBV4-2	TRBJ1-1	TRBD1	-	TGTGCCAGCAGCCAAGATGGGACAGGGGTCGGGACTGAAGCTTTCTTT	CASSQDGTGVGTEAFF
TRBV6-1	TRBJ1-5	-	many	TGTGCCAGCAGTGAGGCACTTACAGGCAATCAGCCCCAGCATTTT	CASSEALTGNQPQHF
TRBV4-3	TRBJ1-1	-	-	TGCGCCAGCAGCCAAGATCCCGGGGCAACTGAAGCTTTCTTT	CASSQDPGATEAFF
TRBV7-9	TRBJ2-1	TRBD1	few	TGTGCCTCTGTAAAAGGGGGCCCCCCTCCGGGAAATGAGCAGTTCTTC	CASVKGGPPPGNEQFF
TRBV5-1	TRBJ1-1	-	-	TGCGCCAGCAGCTTGTTGAGTGGGGACACTGAAGCTTTCTTT	CASSLLSGDTEAFF
TRBV20-1	TRBJ2-5	-	few	TGCAGTGCTAGACCCAGCGTGGGGCACCAACAGGGTGGAGGGGAGACCCAGTACTTC	CSARPSVGHQQGGGETQYF
TRBV10-3	TRBJ1-5	-	few	TGTGCCATCAGTGACCCGGTAAAGGGATCGAGACAGCCCCAGCATTTT	CAISDPVKGSRQPQHF
TRBV27	TRBJ2-7	-	-	TGTGCCAGCGGCGAACTGGAGAACGAGCAGTACTTC	CASGELENEQYF
TRBV7-8	TRBJ1-1	-	-	TGTGCCAGCAGCTTAACAGACCCCATCACTGAAGCTTTCTTT	CASSLTDPITEAFF
TRBV15	TRBJ2-7	-	few	TGTGCCACCAGCAGAGAGAGGATAGGCCGTGGAAGCTCCTACGAGCAGTACTTC	CATSRERIGRGSSYEQYF
TRBV7-9	TRBJ1-3	-	-	TGTGCCAGCAGCTTAAACCCTTCTGGAAACACCATATATTTT	CASSLNPSGNTIYF
TRBV18	TRBJ2-1	TRBD2	-	TGTGCCAGCTCACCGACCCGCGGACTAGACGGATCTAGCTCCTACAATGAGCAGTTCTTC	CASSPTRGLDGSSSYNEQFF
TRBV27	TRBJ2-7	-	-	TGTGCCAGCAGTTTAACCCCCCACCCGGGGGGCACCTACGAGCAGTACTTC	CASSLTPHPGGTYEQYF
TRBV20-1	TRBJ2-7	TRBD2	-	TGCAGTGCGGGGAGGCGGGAGGGAAATGACGAGCAGTACTTC	CSAGRREGNDEQYF
TRBV5-4	TRBJ2-3	TRBD2	few	TGTGCCAGCAGCTCGCGGGCGGGGGTGGCAGATACGCAGTATTTT	CASSSRAGVADTQYF
TRBV12-3/TRBV12-4	TRBJ2-5	-	-	TGTGCCAGCAGGGGCCCAAGGGCCTACGACCAAGAGACCCAGTACTTC	CASRGPRAYDQETQYF
TRBV7-9	TRBJ1-2	-	-	TGTGCCAGCAGCTTAGTCGGCGAATTTGGCTACACCTTC	CASSLVGEFGYTF
TRBV10-3	TRBJ1-1	-	many	TGTGCCATCAGTGCGGGTTCTGAAGCTTTCTTT	CAISAGSEAFF
TRBV6-2/TRBV6-3	TRBJ1-3	-	few	TGTGCCAGCAGGGACGCCGGGAACTCTGGAAACACCATATATTTT	CASRDAGNSGNTIYF
TRBV4-3	TRBJ1-6	-	many	TGCGCCAGCAGCCAAGAGACATACTCCTATAATTCACCCCTCCACTTT	CASSQETYSYNSPLHF
TRBV6-2/TRBV6-3	TRBJ1-5	-	-	TGTGCCACCGACCGGGGGGCGCATCAGCCCCAGCATTTT	CATDRGAHQPQHF
TRBV7-2	TRBJ1-6	-	-	TGTGCCAGCAGCTTATGGGGCCATGTAGGAAATTCACCCCTCCACTTT	CASSLWGHVGNSPLHF
TRBV5-1	TRBJ2-3	-	few	TGCGCCAGCAGCCAGGACAGTGCGACAGATACGCAGTATTTT	CASSQDSATDTQYF
TRBV10-2	TRBJ1-2	-	many	TGCGCCAGCACCCTCCTCTTCGGGGTGGGCTATGGCTACACCTTC	CASTLLFGVGYGYTF
TRBV7-2	TRBJ2-7	-	-	TGTGCCAGCAGCTTCTCCGGGACGCAATACGAGCAGTACTTC	CASSFSGTQYEQYF
TRBV27	TRBJ1-1	TRBD1	-	TGTGCCAGCAGACTCTCAGGGGGAACTGAAGCTTTCTTT	CASRLSGGTEAFF
TRBV18	TRBJ1-5	-	-	TGTGCCAGCTCTTCCGGACAGTACGGGAATCAGCCCCAGCATTTT	CASSSGQYGNQPQHF
TRBV6-5	TRBJ1-4	-	-	TGTGCCGGCAGTTATTTAGGTCGTAGTGAAAAACTGTTTTTT	CAGSYLGRSEKLFF
TRBV7-8	TRBJ2-2	-	-	TGTGCCAGCAGCTTATTTCAGGGGATGTATACCGGGGAGCTGTTTTTT	CASSLFQGMYTGELFF
TRBV20-1	TRBJ1-2	-	-	TGCAGTGCTAGAGGGGCGCAGGGTAATGGCTACACCTTC	CSARGAQGNGYTF
TRBV27	TRBJ1-2	TRBD1	-	TGTGCCAGCAGTTTTGGGACCGGACAGGGCTTTGGCTACACCTTC	CASSFGTGQGFGYTF
TRBV4-1	TRBJ2-1	-	-	TGCGCCAGCAGCCAACCACTAGAAGCCAATGAGCAGTTCTTC	CASSQPLEANEQFF
TRBV6-2/TRBV6-3	TRBJ2-3	-	-	TGTGCCAGCAGTTTGGGACACGGGGCGCAGTATTTT	CASSLGHGAQYF
TRBV7-3	TRBJ2-2	TRBD2	-	TGTGCCAGCAGCTATAGCGGGAGGGCCAGCACCGGGGAGCTGTTTTTT	CASSYSGRASTGELFF
TRBV7-9	TRBJ2-5	-	-	TGTGCCAGCAGCTTAGCCCAAGAGACCCAGTACTTC	CASSLAQETQYF
TRBV12-3/TRBV12-4	TRBJ2-1	TRBD2	few	TGTGCCAGCAGCCTAGGGAGGGGACGTTCGTACAATGAGCAGTTCTTC	CASSLGRGRSYNEQFF
TRBV7-2	TRBJ2-2	-	-	TGTGCCAGCAGCTTAAGTGGGATTAACACCGGGGAGCTGTTTTTT	CASSLSGINTGELFF
TRBV7-9	TRBJ2-1	TRBD2	once	TGTGCCAGCAGCCCGGCGGGTACTAGCGGGAGTTTAGGGCAGTTCTTC	CASSPAGTSGSLGQFF
TRBV20-1	TRBJ1-6	TRBD1	many	TGCAGTGCGCCTGACAGGGGATCCTATAATTCACCCCTCCACTTT	CSAPDRGSYNSPLHF